This section outlines one TCR beta chain sequence together with its context. Its antigen is as yet unknown. cDNA synthesis used the whole RNA isolate, giving expressed TCRB sequences. The assay was immunoSEQ multiplex PCR, and TCRdb's table has in-frame clones only and misses some. The sample gives over 350,000 clones, about 15% of which show up once; under 0.02% is in the top ten. The data stem from a study of beta chain features in type 1 diabetes. Study-level background: Over all samples combined, about 99,000,000 sorted cells were examined. Study observations and caveats: Possible PCR preference for shorter templates applied equally to patients and controls.

Looked up from germline, CDR1 is GTSNPN and CDR2 is SVGIG (reference sequence). The CDR3 runs to 13 residues. Trimming stripped 1 base from V and 2 bases from J, with 6 bases between. The V and J genes are TRBV30 and TRBJ1-3; weak D call: TRBD1 (5 bases). The specimen was naive CD4+ T cells from blood. The sequence was collected from a woman between 18 and 29 years old in good health. DNA of the CDR3: TGTGCCTGGAGTGGGACAACTGGAAACACCATATATTTT. Protein product: CAWSGTTGNTIYF.